The 8 T cell receptor beta chains below come from one sample, sequenced in a study of T cells in narcolepsy (dated by TCRdb to 2017 to 2018). Libraries were prepared through the immunoSEQ multiplex PCR assay. The table comes from immuneACCESS by way of TCRdb, which keeps in-frame sequences with V and J called. Part of the clones is missing from these tables; in studies checked, under half for an unresolved V gene and the rest for unknown reasons. The sample table lists about 36,000 clones, roughly 77% of them with a count of one. The biggest ten clones account for roughly 2.5% of the sample. Sequencing used memory (CD45RA-) CD4+ T cells from blood. The meaning of the sample's cell subset or site label: memory T cells sorted ex vivo from peripheral blood. Every receptor here comes from a human donor in good health.

A few counts support this clone. This CDR3 reads CARTSEAGGQGAGEQYF. CDR3 nucleotides: TGTGCACGGACAAGCGAGGCGGGAGGACAGGGGGCGGGTGAGCAGTACTTC. The chain has TRBV25-1 and TRBJ2-7; TRBD1 agrees at 11 bases. Germline CDR1 and CDR2: MGHDK and SYGVNS. CDR3 length equals 17 residues.

This chain connects TRBV11-2 to TRBJ2-6; TRBD1 might be the D (5 bases). Trimming took 5 bases from V and 4 from J, leaving 9 bases between them. This CDR3 region has 14 residues. Per the germline V gene, CDR1 is SGHAT and CDR2 is FQNNGV. The CDR3 reads CASSQRTGANVLTF. The CDR3, as DNA: TGTGCCAGCAGCCAAAGGACAGGGGCCAACGTCCTGACTTTC.

This clone was counted once. This chain links TRBV6-6 with TRBJ1-5, with 7 bases fitting TRBD1. Germline V gene lookup returns CDR1 MNHNY and CDR2 SVGAGI (reference sequence). V lost 6 bases and J lost 0; bases outside the gene matches: 5. The CDR3 sequence is 15 residues long. The CDR3 here is CASRSRQGSNQPQHF. CDR3 bases: TGTGCCAGCAGATCAAGACAGGGTAGCAATCAGCCCCAGCATTTT.

This chain joins TRBV25-1 and TRBJ1-2; D is perhaps TRBD1 (5 bases). The germline gives CDR1 MGHDK, CDR2 SYGVNS. The V end lost 3 bases, the J end lost 5 bases, and 10 bases lay between the germline ends. This CDR3 is 13 amino acids long. For the CDR3, the DNA is TGTGCCAGCAGTGAGGGGGTATCTTATGGCTACACCTTC. As protein: CASSEGVSYGYTF.

The chain couples TRBV28 to TRBJ1-2; D is perhaps TRBD1 (6 bases). V was clipped by 2 bases and J by 4 bases, with 11 bases between them. The CDR3 consists of 14 residues. In germline, CDR1 is MDHEN, CDR2 SYDVKM. CDR3: CASSLDGGPYGYTF. CDR3 sequence (DNA): TGTGCCAGCAGTTTAGACGGGGGCCCCTATGGCTACACCTTC.

The CDR3 loop is CAWSAAGAKGETQYF. Here the CDR3 DNA reads TGTGCCTGGAGTGCTGCGGGGGCAAAAGGAGAGACCCAGTACTTC. This chain connects TRBV30 to TRBJ2-5; the D gene is possibly TRBD2 (7 bases). CDR1 and CDR2 (germline): GTSNPN, SVGIG (reference sequence). V lost 1 base, J lost 4 bases, and 16 bases lay in between. The CDR3 is 15 amino acids.

This chain links TRBV5-1 with TRBJ2-5; D is uncertain. Germline V CDR1 and CDR2: SGHRS, YFSETQ. CDR3 length: 14 amino acids. The V end was cut by 3 bases, the J end by 4 bases, with 13 bases between. The CDR3 DNA is TGCGCCAGCAGCTCGATAATCGGGCGAGAGACCCAGTACTTC. Translation gives CASSSIIGRETQYF.

The V call is TRBV7-2, the J call TRBJ2-5; D call uncertain. Trimming left V 5 bases short and J 3 bases short, with 13 bases between. The length of the CDR3 is 14 residues. Germline assignment: CDR1 SGHTA and CDR2 FQGNSA. This chain's CDR3 is CASSLTSTEETQYF. The DNA for the CDR3 is TGTGCCAGCAGCCTTACTTCGACTGAAGAGACCCAGTACTTC. Based on the CDR3 plus reference TRBV7-2 and TRBJ2-5, the full variable domain is GAGVSQSPSNKVTEKGKDVELRCDPISGHTALYWYRQSLGQGLEFLIYFQGNSAPDKSGLPSDRFSAERTGGSVSTLTIQRTQQEDSAVYLCASSLTSTEETQYFGPGTRLLVL.